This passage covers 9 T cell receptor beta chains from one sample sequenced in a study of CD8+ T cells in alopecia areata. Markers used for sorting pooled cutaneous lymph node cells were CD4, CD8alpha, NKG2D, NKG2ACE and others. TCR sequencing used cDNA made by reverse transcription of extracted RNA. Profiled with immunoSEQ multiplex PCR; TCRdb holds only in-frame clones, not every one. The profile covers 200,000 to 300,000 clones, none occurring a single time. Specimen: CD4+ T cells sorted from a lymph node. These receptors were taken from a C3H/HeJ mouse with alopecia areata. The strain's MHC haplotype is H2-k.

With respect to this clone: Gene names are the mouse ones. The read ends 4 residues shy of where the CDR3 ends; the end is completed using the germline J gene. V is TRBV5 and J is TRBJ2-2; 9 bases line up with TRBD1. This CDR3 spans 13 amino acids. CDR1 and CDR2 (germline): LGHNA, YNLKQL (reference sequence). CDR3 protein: CASSPGQGGQLYF. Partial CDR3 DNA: TGTGCCAGCAGCCCGGGACAGGGAGGG.

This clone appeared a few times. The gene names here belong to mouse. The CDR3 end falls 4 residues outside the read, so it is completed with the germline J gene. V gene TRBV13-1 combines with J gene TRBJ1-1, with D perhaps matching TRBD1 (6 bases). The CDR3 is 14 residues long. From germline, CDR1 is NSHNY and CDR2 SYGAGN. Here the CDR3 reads CASSELGGAREVFF. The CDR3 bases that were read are TGTGCCAGCAGTGAACTGGGGGGGGCGCGA.

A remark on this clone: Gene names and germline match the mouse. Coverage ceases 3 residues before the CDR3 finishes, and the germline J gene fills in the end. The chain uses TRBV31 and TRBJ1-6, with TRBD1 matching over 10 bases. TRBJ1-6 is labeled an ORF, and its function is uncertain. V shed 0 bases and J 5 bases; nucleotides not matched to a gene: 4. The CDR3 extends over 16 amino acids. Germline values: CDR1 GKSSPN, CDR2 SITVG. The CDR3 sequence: CAWSLKDRGNNSPLYF. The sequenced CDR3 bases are TGTGCCTGGAGTCTAAAGGACAGGGGGAATAATTCGCCC.

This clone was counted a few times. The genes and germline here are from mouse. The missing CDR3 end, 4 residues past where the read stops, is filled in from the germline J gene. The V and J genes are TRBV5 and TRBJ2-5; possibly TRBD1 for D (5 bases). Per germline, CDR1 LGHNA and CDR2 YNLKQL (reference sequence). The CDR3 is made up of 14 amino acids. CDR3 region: CASSQDRARDTQYF. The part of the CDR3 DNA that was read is TGTGCCAGCAGCCAAGACAGGGCACGAGAC.

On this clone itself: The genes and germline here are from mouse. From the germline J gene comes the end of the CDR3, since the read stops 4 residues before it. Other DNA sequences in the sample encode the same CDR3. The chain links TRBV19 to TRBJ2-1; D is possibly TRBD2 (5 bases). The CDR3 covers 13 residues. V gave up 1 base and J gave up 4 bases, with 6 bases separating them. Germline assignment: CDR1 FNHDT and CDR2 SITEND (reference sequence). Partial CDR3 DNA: TGTGCCAGCAGTATACTGGGTTATGCT. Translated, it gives CASSILGYA. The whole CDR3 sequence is CASSILGYAEQFF. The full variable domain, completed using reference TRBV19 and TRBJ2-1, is GGIITQTPKFLIGQEGQKLTLKCQQNFNHDTMYWYRQDSGKGLRLIYYSITENDLQKGDLSEGYDASREKKSSFSLTVTSAQKNEMAVFLCASSILGYAEQFFGPGTRLTVL.

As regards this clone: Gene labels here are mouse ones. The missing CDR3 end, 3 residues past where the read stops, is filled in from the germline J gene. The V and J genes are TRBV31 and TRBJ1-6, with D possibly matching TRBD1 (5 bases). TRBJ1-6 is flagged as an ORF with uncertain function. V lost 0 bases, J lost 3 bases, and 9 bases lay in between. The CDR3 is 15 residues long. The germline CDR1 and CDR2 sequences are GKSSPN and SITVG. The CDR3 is CAWSLRGVYNSPLYF. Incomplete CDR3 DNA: TGTGCCTGGAGTCTACGGGGGGTCTATAATTCGCCC.

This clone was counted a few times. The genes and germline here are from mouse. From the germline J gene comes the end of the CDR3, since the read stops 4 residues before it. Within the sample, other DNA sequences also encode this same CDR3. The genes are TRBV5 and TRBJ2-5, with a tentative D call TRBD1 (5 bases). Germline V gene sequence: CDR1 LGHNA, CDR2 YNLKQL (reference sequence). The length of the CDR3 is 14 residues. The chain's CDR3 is CASSQERGVDTQYF. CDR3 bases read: TGTGCCAGCAGCCAAGAGAGGGGAGTCGAC.

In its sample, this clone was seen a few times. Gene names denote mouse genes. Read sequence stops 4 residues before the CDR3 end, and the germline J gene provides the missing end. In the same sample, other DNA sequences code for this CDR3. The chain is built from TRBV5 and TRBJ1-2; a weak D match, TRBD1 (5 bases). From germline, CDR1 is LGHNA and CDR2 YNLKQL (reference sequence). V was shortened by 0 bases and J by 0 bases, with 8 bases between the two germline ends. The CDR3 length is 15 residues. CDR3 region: CASSQEVGANSDYTF. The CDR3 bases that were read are TGTGCCAGCAGCCAAGAGGTAGGGGCAAACTCC.

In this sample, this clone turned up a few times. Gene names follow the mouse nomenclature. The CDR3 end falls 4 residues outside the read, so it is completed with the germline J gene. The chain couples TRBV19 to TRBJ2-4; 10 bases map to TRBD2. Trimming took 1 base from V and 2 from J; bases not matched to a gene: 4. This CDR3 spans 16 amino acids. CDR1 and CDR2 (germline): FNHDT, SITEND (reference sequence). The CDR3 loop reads CASSILGGRDQNTLYF. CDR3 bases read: TGTGCCAGCAGTATACTGGGGGGGCGGGATCAAAAC.